This note documents a single T cell receptor beta chain sequence. People in the exposed group encountered a COVID-19 case within 2 weeks before entering the study. Clones were sequenced by immunoSEQ multiplex PCR, and TCRdb holds only the in-frame ones, with some missing. The profile covers about 320,000 clones, with around 85% appearing a single time and 1.9% taken by the ten largest. The data belong to a study of blood T cell repertoires in COVID-19. Study summary: There were acute and convalescent COVID-19 samples, and they came from the United States, Italy and Spain.

CDR1 and CDR2 (germline): SGHTA, FQGNSA. V was trimmed by 0 bases and J by 2 bases, leaving 11 bases between them. This CDR3 has 16 amino acids. The TCR was taken from a young woman who had been exposed to COVID-19. The specimen was PBMCs or T cells enriched from blood (not recorded which). The rearrangement uses TRBV7-2 and TRBJ2-1; no firm D call. For the CDR3, the DNA is TGTGCCAGCAGCTTAGCGCCTAGAGCTCCCTACAATGAGCAGTTCTTC. This codes for CASSLAPRAPYNEQFF. Variable domain in full (rest from reference TRBV7-2 and TRBJ2-1): GAGVSQSPSNKVTEKGKDVELRCDPISGHTALYWYRQSLGQGLEFLIYFQGNSAPDKSGLPSDRFSAERTGGSVSTLTIQRTQQEDSAVYLCASSLAPRAPYNEQFFGPGTRLTVL.